This record covers a single TCR beta chain. This specimen belongs to a study of cytomegalovirus exposure and HLA in healthy donors. The study ran its PCR with 60 Vbeta and 13 Jbeta primers. The repertoire was sequenced with immunoSEQ multiplex PCR; TCRdb's copy has only in-frame clones and lacks some. The data contain about 140,000 clones, approximately 80% of them singletons. All donors participated as healthy donors of bone marrow. The CDR3 has 16 residues. Germline values: CDR1 MNHEY, CDR2 SMNVEV (reference sequence). Trimming cost V 6 bases and J 8 bases; bases outside gene matches: 15. This chain links TRBV27 with TRBJ1-4, with TRBD1 matching over 7 bases. The sequencing sample was made of PBMCs. The receptor's source is a man in his forties in good health and CMV-seronegative. CDR3 loop: CASSDRGGRGREKLFF. In nucleotides, the CDR3 is TGTGCCAGCAGCGACCGAGGGGGCAGGGGGAGAGAAAAACTGTTTTTT.